The T cell receptor beta chain described here comes from a study of T cell responses to AZD1222 COVID-19 vaccine. Study results and limitations: CD4 TCRs linked to vaccination spanned spike, dominating at 160-218 and 743-854. Regions left unmutated in variants are reportedly the target of nearly half of spike-specific TCRs. Only six individuals given AZD1222 were seropositive at baseline. Clonal diversity may have been underestimated, and the donors were mostly white British, with more females than males.

Of note for this clone: Antigen: not known.

Sequencing was performed with immunoSEQ multiplex PCR; in TCRdb, only in-frame clones are kept and a portion is missing. The top ten clones hold approximately 5.6% of a sample with fewer than 90,000 clones, around 84% of them seen once. V was clipped by 2 bases and J by 7 bases, with 8 bases between them. The CDR3 has 12 amino acids. Germline loops: CDR1 MNHEY, CDR2 SVGEGT. This sequence joins TRBV6-2 or TRBV6-3 and TRBJ2-5; D remains unclear. This TCR came from an adult who received the AZD1222 COVID-19 vaccine. The sample in question was peripheral blood, obtained 28 days after the second AZD1222 dose. The CDR3 sequence is CASSYGRLTQYF. The DNA for the CDR3 is TGTGCCAGCAGTTACGGGCGCCTGACCCAGTACTTC.